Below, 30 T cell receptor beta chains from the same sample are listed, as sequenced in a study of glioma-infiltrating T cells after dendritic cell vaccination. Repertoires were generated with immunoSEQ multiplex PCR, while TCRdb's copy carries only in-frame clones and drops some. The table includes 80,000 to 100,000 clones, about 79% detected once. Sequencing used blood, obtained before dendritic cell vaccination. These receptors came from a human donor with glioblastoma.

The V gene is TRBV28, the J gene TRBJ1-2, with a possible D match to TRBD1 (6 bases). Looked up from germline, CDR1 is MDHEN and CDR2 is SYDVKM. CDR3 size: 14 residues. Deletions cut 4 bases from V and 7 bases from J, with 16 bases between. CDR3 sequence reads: CASSSAGAGGGYTF. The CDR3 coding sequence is TGTGCCAGCAGTTCGGCAGGGGCAGGTGGTGGCTACACCTTC.

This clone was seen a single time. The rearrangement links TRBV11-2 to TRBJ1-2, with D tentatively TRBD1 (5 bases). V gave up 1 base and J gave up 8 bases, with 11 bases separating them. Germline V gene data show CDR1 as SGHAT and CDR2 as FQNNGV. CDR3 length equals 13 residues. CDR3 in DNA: TGTGCCAGCAGCTTAGTCTCGGGACTAGGCTACACCTTC. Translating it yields CASSLVSGLGYTF.

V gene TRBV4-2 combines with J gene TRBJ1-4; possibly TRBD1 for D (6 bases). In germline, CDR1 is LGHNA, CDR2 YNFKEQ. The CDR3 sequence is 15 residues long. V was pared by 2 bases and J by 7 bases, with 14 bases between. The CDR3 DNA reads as TGTGCCAGCAGCCAACCCCAGGGGAACGGTGAAAAACTGTTTTTT. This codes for CASSQPQGNGEKLFF.

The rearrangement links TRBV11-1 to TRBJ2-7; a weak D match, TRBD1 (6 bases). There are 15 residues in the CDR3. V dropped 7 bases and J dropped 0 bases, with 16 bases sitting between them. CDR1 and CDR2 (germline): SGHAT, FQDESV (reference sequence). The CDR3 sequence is CASTPPLGASYEQYF. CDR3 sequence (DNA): TGTGCCAGCACCCCGCCCTTGGGGGCCTCCTACGAGCAGTACTTC.

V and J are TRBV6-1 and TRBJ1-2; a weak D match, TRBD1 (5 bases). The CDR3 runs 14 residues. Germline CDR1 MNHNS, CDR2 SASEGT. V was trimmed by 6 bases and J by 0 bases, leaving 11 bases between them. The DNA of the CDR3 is TGTGCCAGCAGGGCAGGGCAACCTAACTATGGCTACACCTTC. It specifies CASRAGQPNYGYTF.

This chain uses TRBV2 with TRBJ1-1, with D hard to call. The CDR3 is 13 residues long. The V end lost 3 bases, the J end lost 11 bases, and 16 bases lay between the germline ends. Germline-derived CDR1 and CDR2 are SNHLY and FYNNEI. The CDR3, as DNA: TGTGCCAGCAGTGAGGGCCAGACCCTGTCCGCTTTCTTT. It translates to CASSEGQTLSAFF.

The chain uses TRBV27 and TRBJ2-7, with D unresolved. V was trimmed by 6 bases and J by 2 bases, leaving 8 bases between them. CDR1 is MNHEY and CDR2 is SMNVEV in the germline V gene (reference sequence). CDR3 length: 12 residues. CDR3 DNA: TGTGCCAGCAGCTCAACAGCCTACGAGCAGTACTTC. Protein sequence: CASSSTAYEQYF.

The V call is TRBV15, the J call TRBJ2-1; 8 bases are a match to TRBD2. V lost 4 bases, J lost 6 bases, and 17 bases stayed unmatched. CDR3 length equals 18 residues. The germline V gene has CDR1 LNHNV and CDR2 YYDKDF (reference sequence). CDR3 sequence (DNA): TGTGCCACCAGCATTTCCCCTCCGGGACTAGTATTTGTCAATGAGCAGTTCTTC. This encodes CATSISPPGLVFVNEQFF.

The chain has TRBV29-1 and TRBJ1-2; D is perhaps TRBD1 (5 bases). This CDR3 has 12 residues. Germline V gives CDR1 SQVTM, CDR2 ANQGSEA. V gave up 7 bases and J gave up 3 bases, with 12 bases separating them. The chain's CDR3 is CSARPGDYGYTF. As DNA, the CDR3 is TGCAGCGCCCGACCGGGGGACTATGGCTACACCTTC.

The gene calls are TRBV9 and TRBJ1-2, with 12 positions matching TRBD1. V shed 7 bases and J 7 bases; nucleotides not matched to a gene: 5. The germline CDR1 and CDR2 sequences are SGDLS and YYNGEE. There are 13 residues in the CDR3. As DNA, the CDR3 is TGTGCCAGCGCGGGACAGGGGGCAGGTGGCTACACCTTC. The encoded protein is CASAGQGAGGYTF.

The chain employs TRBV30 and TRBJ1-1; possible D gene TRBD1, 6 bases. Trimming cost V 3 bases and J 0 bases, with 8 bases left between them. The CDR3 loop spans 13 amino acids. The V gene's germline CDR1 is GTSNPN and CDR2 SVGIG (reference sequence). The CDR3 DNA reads TGTGCCTGGAGCCGGACAGTGAACACTGAAGCTTTCTTT. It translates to CAWSRTVNTEAFF. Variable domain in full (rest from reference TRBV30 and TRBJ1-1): SQTIHQWPATLVQPVGSPLSLECTVEGTSNPNLYWYRQAAGRGLQLLFYSVGIGQISSEVPQNLSASRPQDRQFILSSKKLLLSDSGFYLCAWSRTVNTEAFFGQGTRLTVV.

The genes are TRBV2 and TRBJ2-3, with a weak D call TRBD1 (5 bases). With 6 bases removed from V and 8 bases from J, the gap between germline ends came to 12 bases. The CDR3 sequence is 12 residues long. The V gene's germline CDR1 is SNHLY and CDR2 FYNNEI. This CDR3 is CASRALGRTQYF. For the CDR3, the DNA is TGTGCCAGCAGAGCTCTGGGGCGTACGCAGTATTTT.

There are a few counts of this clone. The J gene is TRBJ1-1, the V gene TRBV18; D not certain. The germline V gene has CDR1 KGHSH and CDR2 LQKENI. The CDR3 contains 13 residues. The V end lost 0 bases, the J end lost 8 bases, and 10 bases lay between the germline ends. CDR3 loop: CASSPPVRTEAFF. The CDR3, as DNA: TGTGCCAGCTCACCACCGGTGCGAACCGAAGCTTTCTTT.

CDR3 sequence reads: CASSLTGRSYEQYF. CDR3 DNA: TGTGCCAGTAGTCTAACAGGGCGCTCCTACGAGCAGTACTTC. This chain connects TRBV19 to TRBJ2-7; D might be TRBD1 (6 bases). The CDR3 runs to 14 residues. Germline loops: CDR1 LNHDA, CDR2 SQIVND (reference sequence). V was trimmed by 5 bases and J by 0 bases, leaving 11 bases between them.

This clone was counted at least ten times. In nucleotides, the CDR3 is TGTGCCAGCACTCCACTAGCGGGCCCCACAGATACGCAGTATTTT. Its translation is CASTPLAGPTDTQYF. This chain connects TRBV9 to TRBJ2-3; 9 positions match TRBD2. CDR1 and CDR2 from the germline V gene are SGDLS and YYNGEE. The CDR3 has 15 residues. After removal of 6 bases from V and 2 bases from J, the junction contained 7 bases not matched to a gene. Full variable domain (missing parts from reference TRBV9 and TRBJ2-3): DSGVTQTPKHLITATGQRVTLRCSPRSGDLSVYWYQQSLDQGLQFLIQYYNGEERAKGNILERFSAQQFPDLHSELNLSSLELGDSALYFCASTPLAGPTDTQYFGPGTRLTVL.

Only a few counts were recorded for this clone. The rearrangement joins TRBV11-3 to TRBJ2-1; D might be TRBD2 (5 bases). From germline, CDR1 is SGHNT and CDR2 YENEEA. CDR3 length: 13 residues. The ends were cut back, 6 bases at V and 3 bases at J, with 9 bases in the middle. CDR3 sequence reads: CASSSGIYNEQFF. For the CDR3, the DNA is TGTGCCAGCAGTTCCGGGATCTACAATGAGCAGTTCTTC. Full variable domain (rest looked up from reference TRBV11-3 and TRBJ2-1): EAGVVQSPRYKIIEKKQPVAFWCNPISGHNTLYWYLQNLGQGPELLIRYENEEAVDDSQLPKDRFSAERLKGVDSTLKIQPAELGDSAVYLCASSSGIYNEQFFGPGTRLTVL.

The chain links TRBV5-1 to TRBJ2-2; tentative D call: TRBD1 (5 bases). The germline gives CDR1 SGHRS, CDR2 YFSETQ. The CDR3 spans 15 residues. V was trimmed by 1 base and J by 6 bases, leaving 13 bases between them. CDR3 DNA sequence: TGCGCCAGCAGCTTGTCTCAGGGTTCGGCCGGGGAGCTGTTTTTT. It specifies CASSLSQGSAGELFF. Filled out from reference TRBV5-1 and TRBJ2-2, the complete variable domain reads KAGVTQTPRYLIKTRGQQVTLSCSPISGHRSVSWYQQTPGQGLQFLFEYFSETQRNKGNFPGRFSGRQFSNSRSEMNVSTLELGDSALYLCASSLSQGSAGELFFGEGSRLTVL.

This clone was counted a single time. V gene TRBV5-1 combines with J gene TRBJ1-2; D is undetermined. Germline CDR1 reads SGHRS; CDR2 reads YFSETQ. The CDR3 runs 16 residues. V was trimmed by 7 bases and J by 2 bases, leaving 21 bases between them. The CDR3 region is CASSGGMARLNYGYTF. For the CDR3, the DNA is TGCGCCAGCTCGGGAGGGATGGCTCGATTGAACTATGGCTACACCTTC. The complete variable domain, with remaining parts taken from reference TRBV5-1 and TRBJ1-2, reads KAGVTQTPRYLIKTRGQQVTLSCSPISGHRSVSWYQQTPGQGLQFLFEYFSETQRNKGNFPGRFSGRQFSNSRSEMNVSTLELGDSALYLCASSGGMARLNYGYTFGSGTRLTVV.

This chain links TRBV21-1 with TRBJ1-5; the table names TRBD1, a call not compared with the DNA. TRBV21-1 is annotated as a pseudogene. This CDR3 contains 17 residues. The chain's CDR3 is CASSNPIQDRAVQPQHF. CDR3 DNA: TGTGCCAGCAGCAATCCTATACAAGACAGGGCTGTCCAGCCCCAGCATTTT.

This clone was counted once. The CDR3 protein is CASSASTPSSYEQYF. In DNA, the CDR3 is TGTGCCAGCAGCGCCTCTACCCCTAGCTCCTACGAGCAGTACTTC. The chain joins TRBV7-9 to TRBJ2-7; no firm D call. Trimming removed 5 bases from V and 0 bases from J, with 14 bases in between. Looked up from germline, CDR1 is SEHNR and CDR2 is FQNEAQ (reference sequence). The CDR3 covers 15 residues.

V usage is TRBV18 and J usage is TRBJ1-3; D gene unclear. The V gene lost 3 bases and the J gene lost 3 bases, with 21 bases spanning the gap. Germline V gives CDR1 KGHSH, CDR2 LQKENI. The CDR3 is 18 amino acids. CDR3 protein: CASSPTQNTESFGNTIYF. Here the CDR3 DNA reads TGTGCCAGCTCACCCACCCAAAACACAGAATCATTTGGAAACACCATATATTTT.

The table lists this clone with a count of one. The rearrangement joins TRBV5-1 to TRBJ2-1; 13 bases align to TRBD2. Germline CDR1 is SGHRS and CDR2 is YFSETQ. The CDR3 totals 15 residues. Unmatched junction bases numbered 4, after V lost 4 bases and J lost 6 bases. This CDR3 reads CASSVTSGGSNEQFF. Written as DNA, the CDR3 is TGCGCCAGCAGCGTGACTAGCGGGGGGAGCAATGAGCAGTTCTTC. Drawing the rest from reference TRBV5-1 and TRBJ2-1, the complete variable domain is KAGVTQTPRYLIKTRGQQVTLSCSPISGHRSVSWYQQTPGQGLQFLFEYFSETQRNKGNFPGRFSGRQFSNSRSEMNVSTLELGDSALYLCASSVTSGGSNEQFFGPGTRLTVL.

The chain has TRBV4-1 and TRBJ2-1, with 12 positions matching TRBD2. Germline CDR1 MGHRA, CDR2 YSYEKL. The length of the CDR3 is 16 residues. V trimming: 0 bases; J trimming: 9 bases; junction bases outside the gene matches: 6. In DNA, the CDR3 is TGCGCCAGCAGCCAAGAAGCGACTAGCGGGAGTGGTGAGCAGTTCTTC. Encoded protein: CASSQEATSGSGEQFF.

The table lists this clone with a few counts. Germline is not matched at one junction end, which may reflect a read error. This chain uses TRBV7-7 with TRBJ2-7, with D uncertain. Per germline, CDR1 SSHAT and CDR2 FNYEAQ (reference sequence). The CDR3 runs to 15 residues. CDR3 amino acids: CASSLGDGSSYEQYF. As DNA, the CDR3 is TGTGCTAGCAGCTTAGGAGACGGGTCCTCCTACGAGCAGTACTTC.

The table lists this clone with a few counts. The CDR3 DNA sequence: TGCGCCAGCAGCCAAATGACAGGGTGGGAAGCTTTCTTT. This codes for CASSQMTGWEAFF. V usage is TRBV4-1 and J usage is TRBJ1-1; TRBD1 matches at 7 bases. Per germline, CDR1 MGHRA and CDR2 YSYEKL. Trimming removed 2 bases from V and 8 bases from J; junction bases left unmatched: 5. This CDR3 has 13 residues.

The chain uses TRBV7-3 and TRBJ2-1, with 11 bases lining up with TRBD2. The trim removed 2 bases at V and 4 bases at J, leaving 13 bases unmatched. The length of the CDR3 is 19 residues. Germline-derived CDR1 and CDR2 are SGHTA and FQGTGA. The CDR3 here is CASSLRPLAGVGSYNEQFF. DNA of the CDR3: TGTGCCAGCAGCTTACGCCCACTAGCGGGAGTAGGGTCGTACAATGAGCAGTTCTTC.

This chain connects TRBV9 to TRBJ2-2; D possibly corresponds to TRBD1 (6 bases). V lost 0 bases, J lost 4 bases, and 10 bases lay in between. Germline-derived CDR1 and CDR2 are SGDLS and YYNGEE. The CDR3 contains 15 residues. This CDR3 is CASSVVVGGTGELFF. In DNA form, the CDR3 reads TGTGCCAGCAGCGTAGTGGTAGGGGGCACCGGGGAGCTGTTTTTT. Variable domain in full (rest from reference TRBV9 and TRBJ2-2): DSGVTQTPKHLITATGQRVTLRCSPRSGDLSVYWYQQSLDQGLQFLIQYYNGEERAKGNILERFSAQQFPDLHSELNLSSLELGDSALYFCASSVVVGGTGELFFGEGSRLTVL.

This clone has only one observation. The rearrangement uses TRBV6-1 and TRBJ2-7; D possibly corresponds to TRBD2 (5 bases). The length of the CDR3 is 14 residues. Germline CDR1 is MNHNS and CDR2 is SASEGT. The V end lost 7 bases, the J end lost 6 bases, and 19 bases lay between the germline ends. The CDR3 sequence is CASKPLAPAGEQYF. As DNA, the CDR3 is TGTGCCAGCAAACCTCTGGCCCCGGCGGGCGAGCAGTACTTC.

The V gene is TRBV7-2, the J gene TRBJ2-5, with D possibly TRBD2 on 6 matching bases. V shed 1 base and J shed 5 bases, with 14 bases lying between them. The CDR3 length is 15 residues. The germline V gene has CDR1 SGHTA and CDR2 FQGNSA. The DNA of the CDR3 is TGTGCCAGCAGCTTAGTTCCATTAGCGGCGGAGACCCAGTACTTC. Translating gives CASSLVPLAAETQYF. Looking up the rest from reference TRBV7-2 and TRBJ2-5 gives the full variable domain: GAGVSQSPSNKVTEKGKDVELRCDPISGHTALYWYRQSLGQGLEFLIYFQGNSAPDKSGLPSDRFSAERTGGSVSTLTIQRTQQEDSAVYLCASSLVPLAAETQYFGPGTRLLVL.

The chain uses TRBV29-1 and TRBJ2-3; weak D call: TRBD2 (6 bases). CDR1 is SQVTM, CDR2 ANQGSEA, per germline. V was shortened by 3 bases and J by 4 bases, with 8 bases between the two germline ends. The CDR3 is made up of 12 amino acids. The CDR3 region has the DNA TGCAGCGTTGAGGGGGGTTCAGATACGCAGTATTTT. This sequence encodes CSVEGGSDTQYF.